These 3 T cell receptor beta chains share one sample of origin, sequenced in a study of human T cells and chemical hapten exposure. Time point defined: patch test 1, 2 weeks after DPC sensitization. The treatment was: therapeutic diphenylcyclopropenone sensitization with weekly scalp DPC. TCRdb independently ran MiXCR on the RACE reads; one entry per CDR3 protein. The sample lists 90,000 to 120,000 distinct CDR3 sequences, approximately 11% occurring once. The specimen was whole blood, collected in connection with sensitization to the hapten diphenylcyclopropenone (DPC). These TCRs come from a woman aged 40 to 50 with alopecia areata. Some clones in this sample may be carry-over from other donors' samples.

This clonotype was seen ten or more times. The chain joins TRBV28 to TRBJ1-2, with D hard to call. Germline CDR1 is MDHEN and CDR2 is SYDVKM. CDR3 length equals 11 residues. V lost 6 bases and J lost 7, with 9 bases in between. In DNA form, the CDR3 reads TGTGCCAGCAGCGGGAATTCTGGCTACACCTTC. Translated, it gives CASSGNSGYTF.

This rearrangement joins TRBV27 to TRBJ2-2, with TRBD2 identical over 13 bases. V lost 5 bases and J lost 8; bases outside the gene matches: 14. The length of the CDR3 is 18 residues. Germline loops: CDR1 MNHEY, CDR2 SMNVEV (reference sequence). CDR3 sequence (DNA): TGTGCCAGCAGTCCGATCCTTACTAGCGGGAGGGCCCCTGGGGAGCTGTTTTTT. Protein sequence: CASSPILTSGRAPGELFF.

This clonotype was picked up many times. The CDR3 is CASSVEPGAGGTEAFF. The CDR3, as DNA: TGTGCCAGCAGCGTAGAGCCGGGGGCGGGCGGCACTGAAGCTTTCTTT. The gene calls are TRBV9 and TRBJ1-1, with TRBD1 as a possible D gene (6 bases). The germline gives CDR1 SGDLS, CDR2 YYNGEE. V was shortened by 0 bases and J by 4 bases, with 16 bases between the two germline ends. This CDR3 region has 16 residues.